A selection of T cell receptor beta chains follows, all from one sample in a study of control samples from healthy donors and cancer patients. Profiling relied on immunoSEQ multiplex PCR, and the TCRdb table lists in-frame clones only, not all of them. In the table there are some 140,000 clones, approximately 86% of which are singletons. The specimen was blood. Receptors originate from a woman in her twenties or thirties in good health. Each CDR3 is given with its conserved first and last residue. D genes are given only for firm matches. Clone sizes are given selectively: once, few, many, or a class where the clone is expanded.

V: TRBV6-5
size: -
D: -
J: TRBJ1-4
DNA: TGTGCCAGCAAGGGATTTTCGGAAAAACTGTTTTTT
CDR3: CASKGFSEKLFF

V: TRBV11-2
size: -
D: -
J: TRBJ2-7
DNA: TGTGCCAGCAGCTTAAAGCGAGGGACCTCATACGAGCAGTACTTC
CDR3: CASSLKRGTSYEQYF

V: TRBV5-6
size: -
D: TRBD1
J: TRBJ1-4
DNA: TGTGCCAGCGGACCGGCAGGGGGCGTTCATCTTGGGGTTGAAAAACTGTTTTTT
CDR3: CASGPAGGVHLGVEKLFF

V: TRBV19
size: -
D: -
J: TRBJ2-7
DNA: TGTGCCAGTAAAAACGGGGACTCCTACGAGCAGTACTTC
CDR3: CASKNGDSYEQYF

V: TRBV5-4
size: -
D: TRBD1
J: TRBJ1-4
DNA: TGTGCCAGCAGCGCAAAACAGGGGGGGAGTGAAAAACTGTTTTTT
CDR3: CASSAKQGGSEKLFF

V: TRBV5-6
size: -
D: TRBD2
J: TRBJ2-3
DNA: TGTGCCAGCAGCACTCCCGGGGGGGCTAGCACAGATACGCAGTATTTT
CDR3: CASSTPGGASTDTQYF

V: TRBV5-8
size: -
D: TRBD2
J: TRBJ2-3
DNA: TGTGCCAGCAGCTTCCTAGCGGGAAAAACAGATACGCAGTATTTT
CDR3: CASSFLAGKTDTQYF

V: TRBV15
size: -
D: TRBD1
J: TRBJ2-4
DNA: TGTGCCACCAGCAGGGACCACAGGGGGCCAAACATTCAGTACTTC
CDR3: CATSRDHRGPNIQYF

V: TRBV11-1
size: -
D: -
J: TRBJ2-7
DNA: TGTGCCAGCAGCTTAATAAATGACCGGGGTGGCGAGCAGTACTTC
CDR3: CASSLINDRGGEQYF

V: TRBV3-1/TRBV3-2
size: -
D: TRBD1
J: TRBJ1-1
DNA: TGTGCCAGCAGAGGCTCCGGGACAGGGGTGGTCACTGAAGCTTTCTTT
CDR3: CASRGSGTGVVTEAFF

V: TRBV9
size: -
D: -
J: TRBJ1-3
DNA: TGTGCCAGCAGCGTAGGAGTAGGGGCTGGAAACACCATATATTTT
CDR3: CASSVGVGAGNTIYF

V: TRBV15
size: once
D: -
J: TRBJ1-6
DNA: TGTGCCACCAGCAGAGATCTCGAGTCACCCCTCCACTTT
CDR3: CATSRDLESPLHF

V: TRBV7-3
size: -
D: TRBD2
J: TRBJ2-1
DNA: TGTGCCAGCAGCGTGACTAGCGGAGTGGGGAATGAGCAGTTCTTC
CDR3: CASSVTSGVGNEQFF

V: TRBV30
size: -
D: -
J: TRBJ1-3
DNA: TGTGCCTGGAGTGTACCCAGGGCTGGAAACACCATATATTTT
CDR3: CAWSVPRAGNTIYF

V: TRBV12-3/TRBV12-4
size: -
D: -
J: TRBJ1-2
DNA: TGTGCCAGCAGTGACCCCAGGGGCTATGGCTACACCTTC
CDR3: CASSDPRGYGYTF

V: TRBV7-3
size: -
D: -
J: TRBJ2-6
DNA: TGTGCCAGCAGCTTGGGGGGCCGCGCTGGGGCCAACGTCCTGACTTTC
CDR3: CASSLGGRAGANVLTF

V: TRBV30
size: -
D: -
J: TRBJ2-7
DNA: TGTGCCTGGAGTGACGGTGGGGCGTACGAGCAGTACTTC
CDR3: CAWSDGGAYEQYF

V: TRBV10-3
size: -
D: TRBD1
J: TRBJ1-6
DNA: TGTGCCATCAGCCCAGACAGGGTGGATTCACCCCTCCACTTT
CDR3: CAISPDRVDSPLHF

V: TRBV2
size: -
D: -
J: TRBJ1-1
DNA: TGTGCCAGCCAGAGTGGCCTGAACGCTGAAGCTTTCTTT
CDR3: CASQSGLNAEAFF

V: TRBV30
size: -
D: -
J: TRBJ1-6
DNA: TGTGCCTGGACCGGCGGGACTTTTTTAAATTCACCCCTCCACTTT
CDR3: CAWTGGTFLNSPLHF

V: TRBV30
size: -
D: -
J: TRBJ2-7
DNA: TGTGCCTGGAGCTACTACCACGAGCAGTACTTC
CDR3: CAWSYYHEQYF

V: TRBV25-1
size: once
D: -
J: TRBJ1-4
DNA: TGTGCCAGCAGTGAATCCCAGGGATTTGTTGAAAAACTGTTTTTT
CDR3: CASSESQGFVEKLFF

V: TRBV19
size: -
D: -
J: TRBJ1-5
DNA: TGTGCCAGCGATAAGGGAGACAGACCGGCGGCCCGACCCCAGCATTTT
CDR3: CASDKGDRPAARPQHF

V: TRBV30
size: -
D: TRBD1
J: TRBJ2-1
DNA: TGTGCCTGGAGTAGGACAGGGGGGCTGGAGCAGTTCTTC
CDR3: CAWSRTGGLEQFF

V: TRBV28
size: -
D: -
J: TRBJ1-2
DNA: TGTGCCAGCAGGACCAGGGGTGGCGGCTACACCTTC
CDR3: CASRTRGGGYTF

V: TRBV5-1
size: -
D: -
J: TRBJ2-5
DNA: TGCGCCAGCAGCTTGGAAGGTTGGGCCCAAGAGACCCAGTACTTC
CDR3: CASSLEGWAQETQYF

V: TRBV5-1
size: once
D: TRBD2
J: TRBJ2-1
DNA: TGCGCCAGCAGCACACCCGGGACTAGCAGCAATGAGCAGTTCTTC
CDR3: CASSTPGTSSNEQFF

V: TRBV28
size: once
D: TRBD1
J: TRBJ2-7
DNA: TGTGCCAGCAGTCGCGGGACAGGGCCTGGCGAGCAGTACTTC
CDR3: CASSRGTGPGEQYF

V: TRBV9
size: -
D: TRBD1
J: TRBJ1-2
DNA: TGTGCCAGCAGCGTGACAGGGGGCGCATTAAATGGCTACACCTTC
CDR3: CASSVTGGALNGYTF

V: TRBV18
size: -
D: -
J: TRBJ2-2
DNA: TGTGCCAGCTCAATAAAACCCCAATCGCTCGGGGAGCTGTTTTTT
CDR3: CASSIKPQSLGELFF

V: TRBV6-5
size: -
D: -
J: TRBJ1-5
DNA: TGTGCCAGCAGTTACTCGAGTAAGGGTCAGCCCCAGCATTTT
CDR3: CASSYSSKGQPQHF

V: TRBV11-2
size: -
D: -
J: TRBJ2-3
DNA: TGTGCCAGCAGCCCGGATGGAAAAGGGGGGGATACGCAGTATTTT
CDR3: CASSPDGKGGDTQYF

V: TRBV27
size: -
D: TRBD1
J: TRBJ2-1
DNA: TGTGCCAGCAGTTTCCGGGACAGTTCCTACAATGAGCAGTTCTTC
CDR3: CASSFRDSSYNEQFF

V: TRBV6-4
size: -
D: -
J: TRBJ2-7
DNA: TGTGCCAGCGGGCGGAAGGGGCCCTCCTACGAGCAGTACTTC
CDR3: CASGRKGPSYEQYF

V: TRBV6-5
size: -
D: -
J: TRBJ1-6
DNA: TGTGCCAGCAGTTACCTTGGGGGCAATTCACCCCTCCACTTT
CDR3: CASSYLGGNSPLHF

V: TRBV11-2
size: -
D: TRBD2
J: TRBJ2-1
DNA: TGTGCCAGCAGCTCCGGGACTAGCGGGAACAATGAGCAGTTCTTC
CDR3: CASSSGTSGNNEQFF

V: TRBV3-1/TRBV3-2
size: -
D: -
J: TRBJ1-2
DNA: TGTGCCAGCAGCCTGAACGGTGAAAACTATGGCTACACCTTC
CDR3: CASSLNGENYGYTF

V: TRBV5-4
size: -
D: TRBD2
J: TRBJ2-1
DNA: TGTGCCAGCAGCGGCCCGTACGGACTAGCGAAATACAATGAGCAGTTCTTC
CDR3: CASSGPYGLAKYNEQFF

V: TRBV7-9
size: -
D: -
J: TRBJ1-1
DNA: TGTGCCAGCAGCTTAGAGGGTTCCACTGAAGCTTTCTTT
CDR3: CASSLEGSTEAFF

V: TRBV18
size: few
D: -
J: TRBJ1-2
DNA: TGTGCCAGCTCACCAAACGGACGAGGACGGCGGGAAGGAGGTGGCTACACCTTC
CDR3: CASSPNGRGRREGGGYTF

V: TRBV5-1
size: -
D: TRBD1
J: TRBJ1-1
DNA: TGCGCCAGCAGCTTGGAAGGGCCAGACAGGGTCTCTCGCACTGAAGCTTTCTTT
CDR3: CASSLEGPDRVSRTEAFF

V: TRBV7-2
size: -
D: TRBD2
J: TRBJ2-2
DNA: TGTGCCAGCAGCCCCCGACTAGCGGGAATCACCGGGGAGCTGTTTTTT
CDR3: CASSPRLAGITGELFF

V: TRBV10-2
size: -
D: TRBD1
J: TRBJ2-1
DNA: TGCGCCAGCAGGGCCAACAGGGGGCTCTACAATGAGCAGTTCTTC
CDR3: CASRANRGLYNEQFF

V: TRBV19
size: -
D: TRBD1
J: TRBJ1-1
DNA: TGTGCCAGTAGGACGGGGACAGACACTGAAGCTTTCTTT
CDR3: CASRTGTDTEAFF

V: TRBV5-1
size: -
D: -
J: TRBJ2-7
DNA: TGCGCCAGCAGCTTGGCGTCCTCCTACGAGCAGTACTTC
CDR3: CASSLASSYEQYF

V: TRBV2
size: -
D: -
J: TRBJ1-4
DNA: TGTGCCAGCAGTGTCGGGGGAGAAAAACTGTTTTTT
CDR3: CASSVGGEKLFF

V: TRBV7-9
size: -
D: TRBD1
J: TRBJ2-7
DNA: TGTGCCAGCAGCTTCTTCGCCGGGACAGGGTTCGAGCAGTACTTC
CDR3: CASSFFAGTGFEQYF

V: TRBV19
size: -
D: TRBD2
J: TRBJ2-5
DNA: TGTGCCAGTAGCGGGACTAGCGGGAGTCGAGAGACCCAGTACTTC
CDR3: CASSGTSGSRETQYF

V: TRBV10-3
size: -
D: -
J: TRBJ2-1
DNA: TGTGCCATCGCCGGAGACCTCCTGGACAATGAGCAGTTCTTC
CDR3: CAIAGDLLDNEQFF

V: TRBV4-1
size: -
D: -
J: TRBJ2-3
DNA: TGCGCCAGCAGCCAAGTCGCCCAGGCGTTGCGCACAGATACGCAGTATTTT
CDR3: CASSQVAQALRTDTQYF

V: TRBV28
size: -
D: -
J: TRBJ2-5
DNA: TGTGCCAGCAGCCCCAGGGAGACCCAGTACTTC
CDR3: CASSPRETQYF

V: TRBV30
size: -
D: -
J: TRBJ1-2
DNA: TGTGCCTGGGCTGAACTGACGGGTCGTGATGGCTACACCTTC
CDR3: CAWAELTGRDGYTF

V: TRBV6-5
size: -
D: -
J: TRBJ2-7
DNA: TGTGCCAGCAGTTACCTAGGACCGCCGCCCCAGGAGCAGTACTTC
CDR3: CASSYLGPPPQEQYF